This T cell receptor (beta chain) was recovered during a study of blood T cell repertoires in COVID-19. The V gene's germline CDR1 is SGHTA and CDR2 FQGNSA. The CDR3 extends over 14 amino acids. V shed 1 base and J 8 bases; nucleotides not matched to a gene: 5. Generated by immunoSEQ multiplex PCR, the TCRdb table keeps only in-frame clones and is missing some. Among 120,000 to 150,000 clones listed, roughly 84% were seen once. The sequenced sample was peripheral blood. The clonotype comes from a woman aged 45-65 years in a cohort sampled during active or convalescent COVID-19. This chain links TRBV7-2 with TRBJ1-2; 9 nucleotides line up with TRBD1. The CDR3 DNA sequence: TGTGCCAGCAGCTTAGTGGGGACAGGGAAAGGCTACACCTTC. Amino acids: CASSLVGTGKGYTF.